The clone carrying this TCR beta chain appeared a few times. Antigen: not known. V shed 8 bases, J shed 3 bases, and the junction held 0 bases outside the gene matches. CDR3 length: 13 amino acids. Germline V gene data show CDR1 as ENHRY and CDR2 as SYGVKD. This record belongs to a study of response to subunit inactivated influenza vaccine. Regarding the study as a whole: The authors suggested that every seasonal influenza vaccination recruits few new T cells.

Via MiXCR, TCRdb re-called the RT-PCR reads, giving one row per CDR3 protein. This sample has about 780,000 distinct CDR3 sequences; less than 20% occur once, and the top ten carry roughly 10%. This rearrangement joins TRBV10-3 to TRBJ2-5; TRBD2 matches at 13 bases. This sequence originates from a man between 50 and 59 years old who received an inactivated influenza vaccine. Sequences were derived from PBMCs from blood, sampled about 5 days after vaccination. The CDR3 DNA sequence: TGTGCCATCGGACTAGCGGGGGAAGAGACCCAGTACTTC. It codes for CAIGLAGEETQYF.